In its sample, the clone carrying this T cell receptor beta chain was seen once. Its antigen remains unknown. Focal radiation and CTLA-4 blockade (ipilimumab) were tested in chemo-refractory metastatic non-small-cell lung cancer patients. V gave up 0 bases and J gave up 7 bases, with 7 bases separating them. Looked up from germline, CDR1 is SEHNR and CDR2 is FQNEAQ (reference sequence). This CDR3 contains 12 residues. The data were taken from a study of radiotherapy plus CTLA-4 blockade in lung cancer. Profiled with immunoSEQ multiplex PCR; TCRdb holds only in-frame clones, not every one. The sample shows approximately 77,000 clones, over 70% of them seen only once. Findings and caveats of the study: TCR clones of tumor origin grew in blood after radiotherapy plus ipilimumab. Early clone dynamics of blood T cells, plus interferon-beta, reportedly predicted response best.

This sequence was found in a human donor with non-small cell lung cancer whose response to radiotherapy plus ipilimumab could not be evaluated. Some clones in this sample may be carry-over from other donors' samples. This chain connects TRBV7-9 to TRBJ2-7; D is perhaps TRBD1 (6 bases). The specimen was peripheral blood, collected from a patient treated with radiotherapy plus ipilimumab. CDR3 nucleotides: TGTGCCAGCAGCTTAGCAACAGGGGAGCAGTACTTC. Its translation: CASSLATGEQYF.